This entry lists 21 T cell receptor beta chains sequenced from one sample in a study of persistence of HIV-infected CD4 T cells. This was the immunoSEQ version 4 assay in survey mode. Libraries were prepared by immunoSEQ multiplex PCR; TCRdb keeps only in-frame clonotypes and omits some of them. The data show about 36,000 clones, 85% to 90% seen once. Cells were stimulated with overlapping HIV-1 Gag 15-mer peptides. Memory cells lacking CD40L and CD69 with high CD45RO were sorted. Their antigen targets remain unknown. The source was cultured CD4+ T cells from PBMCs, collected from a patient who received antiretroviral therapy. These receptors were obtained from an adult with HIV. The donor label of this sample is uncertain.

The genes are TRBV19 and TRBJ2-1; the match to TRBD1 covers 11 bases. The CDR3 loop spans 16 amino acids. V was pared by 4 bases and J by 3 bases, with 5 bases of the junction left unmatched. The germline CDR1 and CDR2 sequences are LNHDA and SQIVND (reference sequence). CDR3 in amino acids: CASSTRTGGNYNEQFF. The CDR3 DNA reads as TGTGCCAGTAGTACGAGGACAGGGGGCAACTACAATGAGCAGTTCTTC.

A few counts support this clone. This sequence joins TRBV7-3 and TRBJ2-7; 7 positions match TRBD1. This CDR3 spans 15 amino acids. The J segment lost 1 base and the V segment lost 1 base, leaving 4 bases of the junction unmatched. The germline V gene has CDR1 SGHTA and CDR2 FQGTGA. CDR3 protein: CASSLMAGGSYEQYF. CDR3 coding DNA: TGTGCCAGCAGCTTAATGGCAGGGGGATCCTACGAGCAGTACTTC.

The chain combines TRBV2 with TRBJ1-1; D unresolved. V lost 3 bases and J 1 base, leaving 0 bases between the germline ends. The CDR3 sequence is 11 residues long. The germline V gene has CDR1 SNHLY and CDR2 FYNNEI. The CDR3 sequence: CASSENTEAFF. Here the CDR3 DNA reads TGTGCCAGCAGTGAGAACACTGAAGCTTTCTTT. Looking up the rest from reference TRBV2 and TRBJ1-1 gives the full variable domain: EPEVTQTPSHQVTQMGQEVILRCVPISNHLYFYWYRQILGQKVEFLVSFYNNEISEKSEIFDDQFSVERPDGSNFTLKIRSTKLEDSAMYFCASSENTEAFFGQGTRLTVV.

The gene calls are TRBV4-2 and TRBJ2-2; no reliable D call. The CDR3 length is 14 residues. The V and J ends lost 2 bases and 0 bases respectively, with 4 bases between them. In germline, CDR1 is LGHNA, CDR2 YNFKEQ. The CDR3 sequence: CASSQQSNTGELFF. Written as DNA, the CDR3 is TGTGCCAGCAGCCAACAGTCGAACACCGGGGAGCTGTTTTTT.

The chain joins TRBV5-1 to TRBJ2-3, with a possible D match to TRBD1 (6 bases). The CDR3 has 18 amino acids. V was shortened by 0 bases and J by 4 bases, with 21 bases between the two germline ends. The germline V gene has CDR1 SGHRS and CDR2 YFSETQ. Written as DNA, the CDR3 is TGCGCCAGCAGCTTGGAAGGGGGTAGAAGCAGGGTGGCAGATACGCAGTATTTT. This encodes CASSLEGGRSRVADTQYF.

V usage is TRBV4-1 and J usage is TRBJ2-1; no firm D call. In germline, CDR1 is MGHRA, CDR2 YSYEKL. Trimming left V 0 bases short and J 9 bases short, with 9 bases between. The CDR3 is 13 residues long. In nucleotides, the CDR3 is TGCGCCAGCAGCCAAGATATGGGTGGTGAGCAGTTCTTC. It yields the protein CASSQDMGGEQFF.

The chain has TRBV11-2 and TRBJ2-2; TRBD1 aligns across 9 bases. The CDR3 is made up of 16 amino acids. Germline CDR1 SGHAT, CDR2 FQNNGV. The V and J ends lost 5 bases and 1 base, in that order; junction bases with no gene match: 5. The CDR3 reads CASSRNRGQNTGELFF. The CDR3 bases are TGTGCCAGCAGCCGTAACAGGGGGCAGAACACCGGGGAGCTGTTTTTT. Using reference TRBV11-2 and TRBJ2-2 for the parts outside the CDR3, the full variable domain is EAGVAQSPRYKIIEKRQSVAFWCNPISGHATLYWYQQILGQGPKLLIQFQNNGVVDDSQLPKDRFSAERLKGVDSTLKIQPAKLEDSAVYLCASSRNRGQNTGELFFGEGSRLTVL.

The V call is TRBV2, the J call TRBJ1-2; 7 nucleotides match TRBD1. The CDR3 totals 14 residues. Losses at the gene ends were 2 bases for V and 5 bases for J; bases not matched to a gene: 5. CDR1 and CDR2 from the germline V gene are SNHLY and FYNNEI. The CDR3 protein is CASSELTGPYGYTF. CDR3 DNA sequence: TGTGCCAGCAGTGAACTGACAGGGCCATATGGCTACACCTTC.

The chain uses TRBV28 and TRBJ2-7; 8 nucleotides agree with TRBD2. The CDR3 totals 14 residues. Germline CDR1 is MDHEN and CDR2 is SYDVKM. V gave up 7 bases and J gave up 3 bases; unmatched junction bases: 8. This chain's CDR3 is CASTPGGLDYEQYF. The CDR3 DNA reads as TGTGCCAGCACCCCGGGAGGGTTAGACTACGAGCAGTACTTC.

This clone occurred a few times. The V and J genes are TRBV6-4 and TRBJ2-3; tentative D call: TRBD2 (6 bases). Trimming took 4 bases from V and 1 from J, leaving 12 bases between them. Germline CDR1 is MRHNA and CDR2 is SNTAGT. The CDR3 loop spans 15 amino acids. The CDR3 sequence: CASSVLASGTDTQYF. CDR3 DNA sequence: TGTGCCAGCAGTGTCCTGGCTAGCGGCACAGATACGCAGTATTTT.

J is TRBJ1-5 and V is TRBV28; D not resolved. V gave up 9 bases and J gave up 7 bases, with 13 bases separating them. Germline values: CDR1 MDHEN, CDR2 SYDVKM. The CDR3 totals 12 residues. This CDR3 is CARCWAVQPQHF. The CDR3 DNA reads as TGTGCCAGGTGTTGGGCCGTGCAGCCCCAGCATTTT.

The CDR3 region is CASSFSSTGTGSDTQYF. CDR3 sequence (DNA): TGTGCCAGCAGCTTCTCCTCCACCGGGACAGGGTCGGATACGCAGTATTTT. This chain uses TRBV7-9 with TRBJ2-3; 9 bases align to TRBD1. The CDR3 covers 17 residues. Trimming at V came to 3 bases and at J to 6 bases, leaving 13 bases not matched to a gene. Germline-derived CDR1 and CDR2 are SEHNR and FQNEAQ (reference sequence). Full variable domain (rest looked up from reference TRBV7-9 and TRBJ2-3): DTGVSQNPRHKITKRGQNVTFRCDPISEHNRLYWYRQTLGQGPEFLTYFQNEAQLEKSRLLSDRFSAERPKGSFSTLEIQRTEQGDSAMYLCASSFSSTGTGSDTQYFGPGTRLTVL.

CDR3 region: CASSDDQPQHF. The CDR3 DNA reads TGTGCCAGCAGTGACGATCAGCCCCAGCATTTT. The V gene is TRBV2, the J gene TRBJ1-5, with D unclear. The V gene lost 3 bases and the J gene lost 5 bases, with 2 bases spanning the gap. This CDR3 is built from 11 residues. Germline V lookup: CDR1 SNHLY, CDR2 FYNNEI. The full variable domain, rest sourced from reference TRBV2 and TRBJ1-5, is EPEVTQTPSHQVTQMGQEVILRCVPISNHLYFYWYRQILGQKVEFLVSFYNNEISEKSEIFDDQFSVERPDGSNFTLKIRSTKLEDSAMYFCASSDDQPQHFGDGTRLSIL.

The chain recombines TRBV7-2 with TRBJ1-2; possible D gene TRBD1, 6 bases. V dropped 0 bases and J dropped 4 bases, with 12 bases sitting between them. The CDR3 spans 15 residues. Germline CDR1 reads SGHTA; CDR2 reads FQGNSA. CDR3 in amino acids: CASSLAGADGYGYTF. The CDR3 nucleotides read TGTGCCAGCAGCTTAGCGGGGGCCGACGGCTATGGCTACACCTTC.

The chain's CDR3 is CATSRFGGGRDEKLFF. DNA of the CDR3: TGTGCCACCAGCAGATTCGGGGGAGGGAGGGATGAAAAACTGTTTTTT. The J gene is TRBJ1-4, the V gene TRBV15; D is possibly TRBD1 (5 bases). The CDR3 length is 16 residues. Germline CDR1 LNHNV, CDR2 YYDKDF (reference sequence). Trimming stripped 2 bases from V and 6 bases from J, with 16 bases between.

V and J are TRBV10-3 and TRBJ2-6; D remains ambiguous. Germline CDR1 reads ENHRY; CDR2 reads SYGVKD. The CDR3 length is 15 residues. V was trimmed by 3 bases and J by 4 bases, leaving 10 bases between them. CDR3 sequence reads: CAISESGPGANVLTF. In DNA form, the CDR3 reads TGTGCCATCAGTGAATCAGGTCCCGGGGCCAACGTCCTGACTTTC.

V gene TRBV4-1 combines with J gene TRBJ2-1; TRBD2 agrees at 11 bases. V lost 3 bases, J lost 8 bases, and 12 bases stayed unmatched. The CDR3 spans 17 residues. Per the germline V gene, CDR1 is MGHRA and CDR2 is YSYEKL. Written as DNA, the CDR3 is TGCGCCAGCAGCCATCGATTAGCGGGGGGGAGTTGGGATGAGCAGTTCTTC. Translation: CASSHRLAGGSWDEQFF.

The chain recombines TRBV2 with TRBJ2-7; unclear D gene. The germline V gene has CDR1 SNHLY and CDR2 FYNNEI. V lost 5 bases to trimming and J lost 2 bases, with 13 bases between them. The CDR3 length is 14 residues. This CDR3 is CASSTLLGPYEQYF. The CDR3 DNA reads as TGTGCCAGCAGTACCCTGCTAGGACCCTACGAGCAGTACTTC.

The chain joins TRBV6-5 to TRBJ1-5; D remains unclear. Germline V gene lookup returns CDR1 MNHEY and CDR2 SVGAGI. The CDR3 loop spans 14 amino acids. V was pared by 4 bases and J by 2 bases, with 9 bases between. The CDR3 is CASSFERGNQPQHF. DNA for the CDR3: TGTGCCAGCAGTTTTGAGAGGGGCAATCAGCCCCAGCATTTT.

CDR3 region: CSVGQSGANVLTF. The CDR3 region has the DNA TGCAGCGTTGGACAGTCTGGGGCCAACGTCCTGACTTTC. V and J are TRBV29-1 and TRBJ2-6, with D perhaps TRBD1 (5 bases). The germline V gene encodes CDR1 SQVTM and CDR2 ANQGSEA. Trimming left V 4 bases short and J 1 base short, with 5 bases between. This CDR3 has 13 amino acids. Full variable domain (missing parts from reference TRBV29-1 and TRBJ2-6): SAVISQKPSRDICQRGTSLTIQCQVDSQVTMMFWYRQQPGQSLTLIATANQGSEATYESGFVIDKFPISRPNLTFSTLTVSNMSPEDSSIYLCSVGQSGANVLTFGAGSRLTVL.

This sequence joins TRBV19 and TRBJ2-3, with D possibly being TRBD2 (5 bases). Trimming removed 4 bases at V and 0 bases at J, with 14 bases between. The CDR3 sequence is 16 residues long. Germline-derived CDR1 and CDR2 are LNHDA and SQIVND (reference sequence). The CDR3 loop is CASSTSRGISTDTQYF. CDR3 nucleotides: TGTGCCAGTAGTACTAGCCGGGGAATTAGCACAGATACGCAGTATTTT.